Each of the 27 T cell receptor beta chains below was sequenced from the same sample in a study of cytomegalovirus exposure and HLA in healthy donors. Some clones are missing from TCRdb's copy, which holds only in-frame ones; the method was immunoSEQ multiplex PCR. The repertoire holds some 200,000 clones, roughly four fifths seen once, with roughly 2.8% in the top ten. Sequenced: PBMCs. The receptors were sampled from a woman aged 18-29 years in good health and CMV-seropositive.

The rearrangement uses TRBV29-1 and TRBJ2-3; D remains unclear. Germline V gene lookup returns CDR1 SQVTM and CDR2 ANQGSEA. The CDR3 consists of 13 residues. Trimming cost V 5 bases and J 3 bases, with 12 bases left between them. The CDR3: CSVLDSQTDTQYF. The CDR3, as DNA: TGCAGCGTTTTGGATAGCCAAACAGATACGCAGTATTTT.

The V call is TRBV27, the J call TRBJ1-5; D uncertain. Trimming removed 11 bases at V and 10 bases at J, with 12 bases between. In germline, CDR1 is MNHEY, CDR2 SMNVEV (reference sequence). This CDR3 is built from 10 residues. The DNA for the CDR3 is TGTGCCGCGGGTGTACTCCCCCAGCATTTT. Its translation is CAAGVLPQHF.

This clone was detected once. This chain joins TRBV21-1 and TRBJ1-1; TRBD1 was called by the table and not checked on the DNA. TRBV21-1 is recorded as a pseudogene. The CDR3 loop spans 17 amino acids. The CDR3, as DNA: TGTGCCAGCAGCGCTCCCCCGGGGACAGGTACGAACACTGAAGCTTTCTTT. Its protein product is CASSAPPGTGTNTEAFF.

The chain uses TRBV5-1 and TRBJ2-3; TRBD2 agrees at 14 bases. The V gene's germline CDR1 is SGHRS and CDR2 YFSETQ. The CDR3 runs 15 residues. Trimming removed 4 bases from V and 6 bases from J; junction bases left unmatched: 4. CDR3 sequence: CASSPGLAGEDTQYF. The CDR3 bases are TGCGCCAGCAGCCCGGGACTAGCGGGGGAGGATACGCAGTATTTT.

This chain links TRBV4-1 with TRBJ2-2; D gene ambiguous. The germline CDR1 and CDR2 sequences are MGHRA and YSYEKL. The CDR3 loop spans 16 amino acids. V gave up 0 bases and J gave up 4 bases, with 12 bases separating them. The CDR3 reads CASSQERSPGTGELFF. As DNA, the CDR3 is TGCGCCAGCAGCCAAGAAAGGTCCCCGGGCACCGGGGAGCTGTTTTTT.

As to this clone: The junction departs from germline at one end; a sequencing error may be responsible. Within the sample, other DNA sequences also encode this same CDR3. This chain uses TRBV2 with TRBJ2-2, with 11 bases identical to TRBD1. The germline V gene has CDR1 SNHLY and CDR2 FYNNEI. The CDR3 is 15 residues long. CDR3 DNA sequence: TGTGCCAGCAGCCGGGACAGGGGGATCGCCGGGGAACTGTTTTTT. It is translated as CASSRDRGIAGELFF.

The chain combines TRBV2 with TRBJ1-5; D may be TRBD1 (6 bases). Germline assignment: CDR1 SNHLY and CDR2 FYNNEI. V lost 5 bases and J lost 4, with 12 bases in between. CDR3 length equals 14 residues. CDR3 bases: TGTGCCAGCAGTCCGGGACACGGGAATCAGCCCCAGCATTTT. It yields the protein CASSPGHGNQPQHF.

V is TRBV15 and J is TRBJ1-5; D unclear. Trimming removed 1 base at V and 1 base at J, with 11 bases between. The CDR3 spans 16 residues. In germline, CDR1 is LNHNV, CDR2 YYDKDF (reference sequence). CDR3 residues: CATSRGQILSNQPQHF. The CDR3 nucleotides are TGTGCCACCAGCAGAGGCCAGATTTTGAGCAATCAGCCCCAGCATTTT.

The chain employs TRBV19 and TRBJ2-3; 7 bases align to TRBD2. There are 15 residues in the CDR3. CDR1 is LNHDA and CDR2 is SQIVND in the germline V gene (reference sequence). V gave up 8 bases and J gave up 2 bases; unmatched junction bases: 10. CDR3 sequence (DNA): TGTGCCAGTCGGGCTAGCGGAATAAACACAGATACGCAGTATTTT. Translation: CASRASGINTDTQYF.

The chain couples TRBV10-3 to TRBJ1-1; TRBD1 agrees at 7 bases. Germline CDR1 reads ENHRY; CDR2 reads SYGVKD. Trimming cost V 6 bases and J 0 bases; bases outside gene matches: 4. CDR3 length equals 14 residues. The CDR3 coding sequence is TGTGCCATCAGAGACAGGGCAATGAACACTGAAGCTTTCTTT. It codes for CAIRDRAMNTEAFF.

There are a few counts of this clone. In DNA form, the CDR3 reads TGTGCCAGCAGGGAGCGGGGGTCAACCTACGAGCAGTACTTC. Amino acids: CASRERGSTYEQYF. The V call is TRBV2, the J call TRBJ2-7, with 8 bases lining up with TRBD2. This CDR3 has 14 amino acids. CDR1 SNHLY and CDR2 FYNNEI come from the germline V gene. J was trimmed by 2 bases and V by 6 bases; bases with no gene match: 6.

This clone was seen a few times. The chain's CDR3 is CASSLAGGGNQPQHF. In DNA, the CDR3 is TGTGCCAGCAGCTTGGCCGGGGGTGGCAATCAGCCCCAGCATTTT. The gene calls are TRBV5-5 and TRBJ1-5; possible D gene TRBD1, 5 bases. CDR1 and CDR2 from the germline V gene are SGHKS and YYEKEE (reference sequence). CDR3 length equals 15 residues. Deletions cut 0 bases from V and 2 bases from J, with 9 bases between. Looking up the rest from reference TRBV5-5 and TRBJ1-5 gives the full variable domain: DAGVTQSPTHLIKTRGQQVTLRCSPISGHKSVSWYQQVLGQGPQFIFQYYEKEERGRGNFPDRFSARQFPNYSSELNVNALLLGDSALYLCASSLAGGGNQPQHFGDGTRLSIL.

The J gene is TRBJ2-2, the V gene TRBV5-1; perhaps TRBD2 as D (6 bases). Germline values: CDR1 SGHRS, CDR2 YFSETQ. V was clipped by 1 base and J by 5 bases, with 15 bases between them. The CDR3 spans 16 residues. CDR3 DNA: TGCGCCAGCAGCTTGCCGGTGGGGGGATCTACCGGGGAGCTGTTTTTT. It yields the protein CASSLPVGGSTGELFF.

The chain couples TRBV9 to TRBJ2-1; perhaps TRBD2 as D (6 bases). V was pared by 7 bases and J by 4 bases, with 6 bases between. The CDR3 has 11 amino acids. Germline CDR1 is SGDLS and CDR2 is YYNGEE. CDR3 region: CASGGYNEQFF. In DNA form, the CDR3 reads TGTGCCAGCGGAGGGTACAATGAGCAGTTCTTC. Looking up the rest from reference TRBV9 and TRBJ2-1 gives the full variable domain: DSGVTQTPKHLITATGQRVTLRCSPRSGDLSVYWYQQSLDQGLQFLIQYYNGEERAKGNILERFSAQQFPDLHSELNLSSLELGDSALYFCASGGYNEQFFGPGTRLTVL.

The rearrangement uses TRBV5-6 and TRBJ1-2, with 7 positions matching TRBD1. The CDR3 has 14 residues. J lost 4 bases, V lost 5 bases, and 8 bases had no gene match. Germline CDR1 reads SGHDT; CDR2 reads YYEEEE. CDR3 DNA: TGTGCCAGCAGTTCCATTGACAGGGTCTATGGCTACACCTTC. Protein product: CASSSIDRVYGYTF.

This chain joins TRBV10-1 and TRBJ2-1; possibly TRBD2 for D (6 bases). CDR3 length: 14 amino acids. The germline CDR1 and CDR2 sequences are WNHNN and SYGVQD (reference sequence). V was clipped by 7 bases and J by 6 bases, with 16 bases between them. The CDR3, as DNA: TGCGCCAGCAATGGCGGGGTGGGTGGCAATGAGCAGTTCTTC. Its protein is CASNGGVGGNEQFF.

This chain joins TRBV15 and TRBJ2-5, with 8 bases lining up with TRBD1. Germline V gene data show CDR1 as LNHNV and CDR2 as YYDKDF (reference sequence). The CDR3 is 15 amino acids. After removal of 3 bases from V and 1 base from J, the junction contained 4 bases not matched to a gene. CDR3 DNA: TGTGCCACCAGCAGGGGACAGGACTTCCAAGAGACCCAGTACTTC. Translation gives CATSRGQDFQETQYF.

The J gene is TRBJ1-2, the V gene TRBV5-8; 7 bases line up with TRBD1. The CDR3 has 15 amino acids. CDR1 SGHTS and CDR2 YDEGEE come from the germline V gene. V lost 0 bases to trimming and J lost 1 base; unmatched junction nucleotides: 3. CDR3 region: CASSLEGARNYGYTF. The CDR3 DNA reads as TGTGCCAGCAGCTTGGAGGGGGCTCGTAACTATGGCTACACCTTC.

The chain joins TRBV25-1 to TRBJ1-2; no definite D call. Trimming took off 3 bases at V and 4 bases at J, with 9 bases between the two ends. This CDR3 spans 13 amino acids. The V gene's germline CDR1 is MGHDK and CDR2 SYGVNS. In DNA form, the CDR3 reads TGTGCCAGCAGTGATGGGCCGCTCTATGGCTACACCTTC. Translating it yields CASSDGPLYGYTF.

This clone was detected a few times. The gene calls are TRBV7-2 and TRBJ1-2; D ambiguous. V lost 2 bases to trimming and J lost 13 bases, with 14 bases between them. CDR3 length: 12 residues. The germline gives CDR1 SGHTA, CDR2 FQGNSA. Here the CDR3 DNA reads TGTGCCAGCAGCTTAAGGTCAAAAGCGATCACCTTC. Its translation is CASSLRSKAITF. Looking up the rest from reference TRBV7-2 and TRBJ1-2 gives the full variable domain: GAGVSQSPSNKVTEKGKDVELRCDPISGHTALYWYRQSLGQGLEFLIYFQGNSAPDKSGLPSDRFSAERTGGSVSTLTIQRTQQEDSAVYLCASSLRSKAITFGSGTRLTVV.

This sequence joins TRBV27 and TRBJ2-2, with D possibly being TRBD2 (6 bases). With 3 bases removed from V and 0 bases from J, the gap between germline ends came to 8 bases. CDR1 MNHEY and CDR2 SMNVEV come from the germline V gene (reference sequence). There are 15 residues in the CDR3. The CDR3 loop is CASSLRGANTGELFF. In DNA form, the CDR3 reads TGTGCCAGCAGTTTGCGGGGCGCGAACACCGGGGAGCTGTTTTTT.

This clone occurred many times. DNA of the CDR3: TGTGCCAGCAGTGATGGGGAAGGGACAGGGGACGAAAAACTGTTTTTT. Amino acid sequence: CASSDGEGTGDEKLFF. This chain uses TRBV6-1 with TRBJ1-4; TRBD1 matches at 10 bases. The germline CDR1 and CDR2 sequences are MNHNS and SASEGT. There are 16 residues in the CDR3. V lost 3 bases to trimming and J lost 8 bases; unmatched junction nucleotides: 9.

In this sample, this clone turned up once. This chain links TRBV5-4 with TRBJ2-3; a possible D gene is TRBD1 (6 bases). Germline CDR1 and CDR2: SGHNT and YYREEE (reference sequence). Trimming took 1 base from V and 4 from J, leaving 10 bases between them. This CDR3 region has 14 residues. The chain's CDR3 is CASSLRQGPDTQYF. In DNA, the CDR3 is TGTGCCAGCAGCTTGCGGCAGGGGCCAGATACGCAGTATTTT.

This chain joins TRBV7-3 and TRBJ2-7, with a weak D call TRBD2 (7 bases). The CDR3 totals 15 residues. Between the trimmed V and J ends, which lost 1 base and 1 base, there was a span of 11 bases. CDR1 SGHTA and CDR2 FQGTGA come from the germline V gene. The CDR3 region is CASSLNGGPSYEQYF. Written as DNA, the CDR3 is TGTGCCAGCAGCTTAAACGGGGGGCCATCCTACGAGCAGTACTTC. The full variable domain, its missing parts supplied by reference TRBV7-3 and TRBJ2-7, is GAGVSQTPSNKVTEKGKYVELRCDPISGHTALYWYRQSLGQGPEFLIYFQGTGAADDSGLPNDRFFAVRPEGSVSTLKIQRTERGDSAVYLCASSLNGGPSYEQYFGPGTRLTVT.

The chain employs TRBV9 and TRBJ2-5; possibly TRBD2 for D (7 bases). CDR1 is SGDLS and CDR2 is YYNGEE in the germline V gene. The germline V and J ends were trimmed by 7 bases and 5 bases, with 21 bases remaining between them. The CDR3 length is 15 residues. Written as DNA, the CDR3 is TGTGCCAGCGCCGAGGGGGGGGGCTGGTTGGAGACCCAGTACTTC. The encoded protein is CASAEGGGWLETQYF.

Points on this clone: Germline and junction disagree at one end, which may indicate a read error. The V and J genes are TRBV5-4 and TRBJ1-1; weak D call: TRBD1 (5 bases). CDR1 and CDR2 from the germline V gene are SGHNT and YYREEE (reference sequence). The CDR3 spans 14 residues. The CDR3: CASSRPDRNTEVFF. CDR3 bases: TGTGCCAGCAGCCGCCCCGACAGAAACACTGAAGTTTTCTTT.

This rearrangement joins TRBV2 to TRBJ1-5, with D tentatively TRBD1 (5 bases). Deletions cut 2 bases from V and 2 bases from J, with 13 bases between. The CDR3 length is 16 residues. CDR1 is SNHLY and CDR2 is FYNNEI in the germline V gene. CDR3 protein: CASSENSWGGNQPQHF. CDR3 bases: TGTGCCAGCAGTGAAAACTCCTGGGGGGGCAATCAGCCCCAGCATTTT.